This T cell receptor beta chain was found in a study of T cell changes during pregnancy in multiple sclerosis. Germline CDR1 reads SGHDT; CDR2 reads YYEEEE. Trimming cost V 3 bases and J 7 bases, with 10 bases left between them. The CDR3 is 12 amino acids. The assay was immunoSEQ multiplex PCR, and TCRdb's table has in-frame clones only and misses some. The repertoire holds more than 55,000 clones, around 94% seen once, with roughly 2.4% in the top ten. This TCR derives from a female donor with multiple sclerosis, enrolled in a pregnancy study. V and J are TRBV5-6 and TRBJ1-2; TRBD1 might be the D (5 bases). Sequencing used CD8+ T cells from peripheral blood mononuclear cells, obtained after pregnancy. In DNA, the CDR3 is TGTGCCAGCAGCTCTCAGGGTCCTGGCTACACCTTC. This gives the protein CASSSQGPGYTF.